These T cell receptor beta chains were read from a single sample in a study of cytomegalovirus exposure and HLA in healthy donors. Produced via immunoSEQ multiplex PCR; TCRdb's table is partial and in-frame only. Counted here are approximately 130,000 clones, around 75% occurring once; the ten biggest clones make up approximately 9.6%. The sequenced sample was PBMCs. Receptor source: a woman aged 50 to 60 in good health and CMV-seropositive. CDR3s include the opening cysteine and the closing phenylalanine or tryptophan. The order of the fields is D gene, clone size, V gene, J gene, CDR3 DNA, CDR3 protein. The D gene is left open where the match is weak. Size is omitted from some rows. Given values are once, few, many or a class for expanded clones.

d_call: TRBD1; clone_size: .; v_call: TRBV7-9; j_call: TRBJ1-2; cdr3_nt: TGTGCCAGCAGCGCCCCTAATGAGGGGGCGAGTGGCTACACCTTC; cdr3_aa: CASSAPNEGASGYTF
d_call: .; clone_size: .; v_call: TRBV30; j_call: TRBJ2-5; cdr3_nt: TGTGCCTGGAGTGTAGCGGAGACCCAGTACTTC; cdr3_aa: CAWSVAETQYF
d_call: .; clone_size: .; v_call: TRBV4-3; j_call: TRBJ2-7; cdr3_nt: TGCGCCAGCAGCCAGCGGGACGCTGGCTACGAGCAGTACTTC; cdr3_aa: CASSQRDAGYEQYF
d_call: TRBD2; clone_size: .; v_call: TRBV7-2; j_call: TRBJ2-1; cdr3_nt: TGTGCCAGCAGAGCGACTAGCGGGGGGAGCTCCTACAATGAGCAGTTCTTC; cdr3_aa: CASRATSGGSSYNEQFF
d_call: TRBD2; clone_size: few; v_call: TRBV4-3; j_call: TRBJ2-3; cdr3_nt: TGCGCCAGCGCGGGGGGGGTGAAAGATACGCAGTATTTT; cdr3_aa: CASAGGVKDTQYF
d_call: .; clone_size: .; v_call: TRBV15; j_call: TRBJ1-2; cdr3_nt: TGTGCCACCAGCAGAGATGCGGGATTCTATGGCTACACCTTC; cdr3_aa: CATSRDAGFYGYTF
d_call: .; clone_size: few; v_call: TRBV4-3; j_call: TRBJ2-1; cdr3_nt: TGCGCCAGCAGCCAGGTGGGGGGAGCTAAGAATGAGCAGTTCTTC; cdr3_aa: CASSQVGGAKNEQFF
d_call: .; clone_size: .; v_call: TRBV4-3; j_call: TRBJ1-1; cdr3_nt: TGCGCCAGCAGCCAAGAACACAGTTGGGTGATGAACACTGAAGCTTTCTTT; cdr3_aa: CASSQEHSWVMNTEAFF
d_call: TRBD2; clone_size: .; v_call: TRBV5-4; j_call: TRBJ2-3; cdr3_nt: TGTGCCAGCAGCTTGGAGCGTGGGGGGGTCTCAGATACGCAGTATTTT; cdr3_aa: CASSLERGGVSDTQYF
d_call: .; clone_size: .; v_call: TRBV4-1; j_call: TRBJ2-1; cdr3_nt: TGCGCCAGCAGCCAAGATCAGTATAGGAGTACGTCCTACAATGAGCAGTTCTTC; cdr3_aa: CASSQDQYRSTSYNEQFF
d_call: TRBD1; clone_size: .; v_call: TRBV18; j_call: TRBJ1-1; cdr3_nt: TGTGCCAGCTCACCGGTGGGACAGTCGGGCCATCGGACTTTCTTT; cdr3_aa: CASSPVGQSGHRTFF
d_call: .; clone_size: .; v_call: TRBV27; j_call: TRBJ2-7; cdr3_nt: TGTGCCAGCAGTTTATCGCGAGACAGCTCCTACGAGCAGTACTTC; cdr3_aa: CASSLSRDSSYEQYF
d_call: TRBD1; clone_size: .; v_call: TRBV27; j_call: TRBJ1-1; cdr3_nt: TGTGCCAGCAGTGTCTACAGGGGGCGGACTGAAGCTTTCTTT; cdr3_aa: CASSVYRGRTEAFF
d_call: TRBD1; clone_size: few; v_call: TRBV6-5; j_call: TRBJ2-7; cdr3_nt: TGTGCCAGCAGTTACGGACAGGGCGGAACCTACGAGCAGTACTTC; cdr3_aa: CASSYGQGGTYEQYF
d_call: TRBD1; clone_size: .; v_call: TRBV30; j_call: TRBJ2-7; cdr3_nt: TGTGCCTGGAGTGTAGGGTTGGGGCAGGGGGCCTACGAGCAGTACTTC; cdr3_aa: CAWSVGLGQGAYEQYF
d_call: TRBD1; clone_size: .; v_call: TRBV30; j_call: TRBJ2-5; cdr3_nt: TGTGCCTGGAGTGACGGACAGGGAAAGGAAGAGACCCAGTACTTC; cdr3_aa: CAWSDGQGKEETQYF
d_call: .; clone_size: .; v_call: TRBV21-1; j_call: TRBJ1-3; cdr3_nt: TGTGCCAGCAGCAAAGTACAGGGCAGCTCTGGAAACACCATATATTTT; cdr3_aa: CASSKVQGSSGNTIYF
d_call: .; clone_size: .; v_call: TRBV5-1; j_call: TRBJ2-5; cdr3_nt: TGCGCCAGCAGCTTGGGGCCCCCAGAGACCCAGTACTTC; cdr3_aa: CASSLGPPETQYF
d_call: TRBD2; clone_size: .; v_call: TRBV2; j_call: TRBJ2-3; cdr3_nt: TGTGCCAGCAGTAGGGAGGGTACGCAGTATTTT; cdr3_aa: CASSREGTQYF
d_call: TRBD1; clone_size: .; v_call: TRBV9; j_call: TRBJ1-2; cdr3_nt: TGTGCCAGCAGCTCCAAGGACAGGGGAGTTGGCTACACCTTC; cdr3_aa: CASSSKDRGVGYTF
d_call: TRBD1; clone_size: .; v_call: TRBV2; j_call: TRBJ2-2; cdr3_nt: TGTGCCAGCAACAGTCCGACAGGGGGCACCGGGGAGCTGTTTTTT; cdr3_aa: CASNSPTGGTGELFF
d_call: .; clone_size: few; v_call: TRBV27; j_call: TRBJ2-7; cdr3_nt: TGTGCCCGCCCGGGGGAACCCGAGAGCTACGAGCAGTACTTC; cdr3_aa: CARPGEPESYEQYF
d_call: .; clone_size: few; v_call: TRBV12-5; j_call: TRBJ1-6; cdr3_nt: TGTGCTAGTGGTTTCGGGGGTCGGAGTTCACCCCTCCACTTT; cdr3_aa: CASGFGGRSSPLHF
d_call: .; clone_size: .; v_call: TRBV11-3; j_call: TRBJ2-3; cdr3_nt: TGTGCCAGCAGCTTAGGACTCCGCAGAGATACGCAGTATTTT; cdr3_aa: CASSLGLRRDTQYF
d_call: TRBD1; clone_size: .; v_call: TRBV5-1; j_call: TRBJ2-1; cdr3_nt: TGCGCCACCTCGGGACAGCCGCCCGCGGAGCAGTTCTTC; cdr3_aa: CATSGQPPAEQFF
d_call: TRBD1; clone_size: once; v_call: TRBV7-9; j_call: TRBJ1-2; cdr3_nt: TGTGCCAGCAGATTCAGTTCGGACAGGGGTGGTCATGGCTACACCTTC; cdr3_aa: CASRFSSDRGGHGYTF
d_call: TRBD2; clone_size: .; v_call: TRBV7-2; j_call: TRBJ2-5; cdr3_nt: TGTGCCAGCAGCCGAGTAGCGGGAGGGGGAGAGACCCAGTACTTC; cdr3_aa: CASSRVAGGGETQYF
d_call: TRBD1; clone_size: few; v_call: TRBV27; j_call: TRBJ2-1; cdr3_nt: TGTGCCAGCAGCAGGGGGACAGTTCAGTTCTTC; cdr3_aa: CASSRGTVQFF
d_call: .; clone_size: .; v_call: TRBV5-4; j_call: TRBJ2-6; cdr3_nt: TGTGCCAGCAGCTTGGGTTCAGGGTTGATGACTGGGGCCAACGTCCTGACTTTC; cdr3_aa: CASSLGSGLMTGANVLTF
d_call: .; clone_size: .; v_call: TRBV11-3; j_call: TRBJ2-1; cdr3_nt: TGTGCCAGCAGCAAGACTGTGAGCTCCTACAATGAGCAGTTCTTC; cdr3_aa: CASSKTVSSYNEQFF
d_call: .; clone_size: .; v_call: TRBV5-1; j_call: TRBJ1-2; cdr3_nt: TGCGCCAGCAGCTCAGATCCCCCAGTCAACTATGGCTACACCTTC; cdr3_aa: CASSSDPPVNYGYTF
d_call: .; clone_size: .; v_call: TRBV30; j_call: TRBJ1-4; cdr3_nt: TGTGCCTGGAGTGAGACGGCAAGGTCGGGAAAACTGTTTTTT; cdr3_aa: CAWSETARSGKLFF
d_call: .; clone_size: .; v_call: TRBV14; j_call: TRBJ1-1; cdr3_nt: TGTGCCAGCAGCCATGACAGGAACACTGAAGCTTTCTTT; cdr3_aa: CASSHDRNTEAFF
d_call: TRBD1; clone_size: .; v_call: TRBV2; j_call: TRBJ1-5; cdr3_nt: TGTGCCACGAAGGGACAGCCTAATCAGCCCCAGCATTTT; cdr3_aa: CATKGQPNQPQHF
d_call: TRBD1; clone_size: .; v_call: TRBV9; j_call: TRBJ1-4; cdr3_nt: TGTGCCAGCAGCGTTGGACAGGGGGCAGTTCGTGAAAAACTGTTTTTT; cdr3_aa: CASSVGQGAVREKLFF
d_call: TRBD2; clone_size: .; v_call: TRBV7-6; j_call: TRBJ2-1; cdr3_nt: TGTGCCAGCAGCTCAAACTACCGGACTAGCGGGAGGGATAGCGATGAGCAGTTCTTC; cdr3_aa: CASSSNYRTSGRDSDEQFF